This T cell receptor (beta chain) is drawn from a study of T-cell memory formation after mild COVID-19. The CDR3 length is 18 residues. The germline V gene encodes CDR1 SGHTA and CDR2 FQGTGA. V trimming: 3 bases; J trimming: 7 bases; junction bases outside the gene matches: 14. MiXCR, applied by TCRdb to the 5' RACE reads, yields one record per CDR3 protein. The data show around 50,000 distinct CDR3 sequences, with about 12% seen just once and 24% held by the top ten. The chain couples TRBV7-3 to TRBJ1-4; 10 bases align to TRBD1. The receptor's source is a man aged 18 to 35 who had mild COVID-19 (a few samples of this study predate the infection). Cell type and time point are not known. The sample taken for sequencing was PBMCs or a T cell subset sorted from them (not recorded which). CDR3 nucleotides: TGTGCCAGCAGCTTTGGCGGGACAGGGGTTCCGCCTGGTGAAAAACTGTTTTTT. Translation: CASSFGGTGVPPGEKLFF.